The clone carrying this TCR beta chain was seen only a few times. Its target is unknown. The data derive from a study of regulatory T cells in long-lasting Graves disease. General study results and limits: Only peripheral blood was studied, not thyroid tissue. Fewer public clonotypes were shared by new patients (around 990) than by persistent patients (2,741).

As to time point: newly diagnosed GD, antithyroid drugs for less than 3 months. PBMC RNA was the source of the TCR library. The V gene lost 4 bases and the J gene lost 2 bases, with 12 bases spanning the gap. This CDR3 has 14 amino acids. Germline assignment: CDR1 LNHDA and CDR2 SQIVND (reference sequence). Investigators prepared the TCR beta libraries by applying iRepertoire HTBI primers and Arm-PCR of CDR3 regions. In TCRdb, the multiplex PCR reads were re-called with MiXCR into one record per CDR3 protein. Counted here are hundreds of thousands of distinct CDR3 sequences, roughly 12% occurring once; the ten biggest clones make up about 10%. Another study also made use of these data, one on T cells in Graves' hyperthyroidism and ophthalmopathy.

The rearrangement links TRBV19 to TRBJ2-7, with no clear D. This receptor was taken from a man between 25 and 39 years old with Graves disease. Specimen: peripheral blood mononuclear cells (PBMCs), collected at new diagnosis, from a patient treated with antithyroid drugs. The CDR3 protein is CASSTLGRTYEQYF. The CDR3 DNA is TGTGCCAGTAGTACTTTAGGACGGACCTACGAGCAGTACTTC.